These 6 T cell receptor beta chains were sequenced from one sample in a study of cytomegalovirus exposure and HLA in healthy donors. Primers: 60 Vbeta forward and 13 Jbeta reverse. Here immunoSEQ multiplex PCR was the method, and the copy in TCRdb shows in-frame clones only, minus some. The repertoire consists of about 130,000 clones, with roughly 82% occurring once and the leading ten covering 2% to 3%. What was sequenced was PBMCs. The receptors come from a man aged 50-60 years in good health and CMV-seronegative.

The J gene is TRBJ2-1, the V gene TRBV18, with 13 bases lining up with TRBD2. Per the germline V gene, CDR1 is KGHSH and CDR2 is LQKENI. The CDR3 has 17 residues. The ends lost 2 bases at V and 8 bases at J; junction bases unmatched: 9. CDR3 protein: CASSPYIRTSGGDEQFF. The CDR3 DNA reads TGTGCCAGCTCACCATATATAAGGACTAGCGGGGGCGATGAGCAGTTCTTC. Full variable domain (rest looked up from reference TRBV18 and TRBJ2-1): NAGVMQNPRHLVRRRGQEARLRCSPMKGHSHVYWYRQLPEEGLKFMVYLQKENIIDESGMPKERFSAEFPKEGPSILRIQQVVRGDSAAYFCASSPYIRTSGGDEQFFGPGTRLTVL.

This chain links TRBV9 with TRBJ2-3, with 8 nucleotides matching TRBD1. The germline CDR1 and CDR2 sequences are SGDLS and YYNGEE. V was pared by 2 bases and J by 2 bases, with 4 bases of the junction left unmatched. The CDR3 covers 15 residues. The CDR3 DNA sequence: TGTGCCAGCAGCGTCATGGACAGGGACACAGATACGCAGTATTTT. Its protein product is CASSVMDRDTDTQYF.

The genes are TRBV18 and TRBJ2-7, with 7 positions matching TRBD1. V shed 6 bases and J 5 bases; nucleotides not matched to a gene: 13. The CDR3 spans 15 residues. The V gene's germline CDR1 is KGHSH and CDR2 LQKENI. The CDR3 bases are TGTGCCAGCTCCTCCCGGACAGGCTCCTCTGACGAGCAGTACTTC. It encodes CASSSRTGSSDEQYF.

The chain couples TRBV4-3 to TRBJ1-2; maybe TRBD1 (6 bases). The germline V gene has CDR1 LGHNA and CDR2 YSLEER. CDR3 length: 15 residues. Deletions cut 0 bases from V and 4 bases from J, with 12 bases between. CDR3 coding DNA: TGCGCCAGCAGCCAAGACCCGACAGGCACCTATGGCTACACCTTC. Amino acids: CASSQDPTGTYGYTF.

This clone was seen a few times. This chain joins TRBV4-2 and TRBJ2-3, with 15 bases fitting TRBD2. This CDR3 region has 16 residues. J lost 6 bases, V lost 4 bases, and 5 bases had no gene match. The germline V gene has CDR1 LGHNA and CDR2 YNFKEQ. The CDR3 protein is CASSPGLAGGPDTQYF. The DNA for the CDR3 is TGTGCCAGCAGCCCCGGACTAGCGGGGGGGCCCGATACGCAGTATTTT.

CDR3 DNA: TGTGCCAGCGGGGACAGCTTTAATTCACCCCTCCACTTT. Its protein product is CASGDSFNSPLHF. This chain connects TRBV7-9 to TRBJ1-6, with 7 bases that match TRBD1. The ends lost 8 bases at V and 6 bases at J; junction bases unmatched: 4. The germline V gene encodes CDR1 SEHNR and CDR2 FQNEAQ (reference sequence). The CDR3 is made up of 13 amino acids.